A single TCR beta chain is shown here with its context. Some clones are missing from TCRdb's copy, which holds only in-frame ones; the method was immunoSEQ multiplex PCR. The data hold 100,000 to 150,000 clones, with 86% observed a single time. Stated time point: peripheral blood 6 weeks after treatment start. This sample was included in a study of PD-L1 blockade in urothelial cancer. The CDR3 extends over 12 amino acids. V shed 3 bases and J 3 bases; nucleotides not matched to a gene: 0. Per germline, CDR1 SGHRS and CDR2 YFSETQ. The gene calls are TRBV5-1 and TRBJ2-7; 7 bases align to TRBD2. Here the sequenced sample was PBMCs, taken around atezolizumab (anti-PD-L1) treatment. This receptor was identified in a man aged 45-65 years with urothelial cancer. The CDR3 here is CASSWGGYEQYF. CDR3 nucleotides: TGCGCCAGCAGCTGGGGGGGCTACGAGCAGTACTTC.